The rows below give T cell receptor beta chains drawn from one sample of a study of shared clonotypes between healthy human individuals. Sequenced by immunoSEQ multiplex PCR; TCRdb stores in-frame clones only, minus some. The table lists about 1 million clones, 75% of them singletons. What was sequenced was memory CD4+ T cells sorted from blood. The receptors derive from a man between 18 and 29 years old in good health. The CDR3 runs from the conserved cysteine through the conserved F or W. A D gene is named only where the DNA matches it firmly. Where a row states a size, it is once, few, many or the class of an expanded clone; other rows omit it.

V gene: TRBV2
J gene: TRBJ2-1
clone size: few
D gene: .
CDR3 protein: CASSGSYNEQFF
CDR3 DNA: TGTGCCAGCAGCGGGTCCTACAATGAGCAGTTCTTC

V gene: TRBV30
J gene: TRBJ1-3
clone size: .
D gene: .
CDR3 protein: CAWSMVRTSGNTIYF
CDR3 DNA: TGTGCCTGGAGTATGGTCAGGACATCTGGAAACACCATATATTTT

V gene: TRBV2
J gene: TRBJ2-7
clone size: many
D gene: .
CDR3 protein: CASSETGPGGEQYF
CDR3 DNA: TGTGCCAGCAGTGAAACGGGCCCCGGGGGCGAGCAGTACTTC

V gene: TRBV5-6
J gene: TRBJ1-5
clone size: .
D gene: .
CDR3 protein: CAPIGGVQPQHF
CDR3 DNA: TGTGCCCCAATCGGAGGGGTTCAGCCCCAGCATTTT

V gene: TRBV5-6
J gene: TRBJ2-2
clone size: once
D gene: .
CDR3 protein: CASSLLSEGRAGELFF
CDR3 DNA: TGTGCCAGCAGCTTACTATCTGAGGGGCGGGCCGGGGAGCTGTTTTTT

V gene: TRBV6-8
J gene: TRBJ1-5
clone size: .
D gene: TRBD1
CDR3 protein: CASSRTGVSNQPQHF
CDR3 DNA: TGTGCCAGCAGTAGGACAGGGGTAAGCAATCAGCCCCAGCATTTT

V gene: TRBV28
J gene: TRBJ2-7
clone size: .
D gene: TRBD1
CDR3 protein: CASSTDRGLNEQYF
CDR3 DNA: TGTGCCAGCAGCACCGACAGGGGGCTGAACGAGCAGTACTTC

V gene: TRBV6-5
J gene: TRBJ2-5
clone size: .
D gene: TRBD2
CDR3 protein: CASRPAGAIQETQYF
CDR3 DNA: TGTGCCAGCAGGCCAGCGGGGGCAATTCAAGAGACCCAGTACTTC

V gene: TRBV19
J gene: TRBJ2-1
clone size: .
D gene: TRBD2
CDR3 protein: CASMRLAGNTYNEQFF
CDR3 DNA: TGTGCCAGTATGAGACTAGCGGGGAATACCTACAATGAGCAGTTCTTC

V gene: TRBV19
J gene: TRBJ1-2
clone size: few
D gene: .
CDR3 protein: CASSIGAGNAIYGYTF
CDR3 DNA: TGTGCCAGTAGTATTGGGGCCGGGAACGCCATCTATGGCTACACCTTC

V gene: TRBV5-5
J gene: TRBJ1-6
clone size: .
D gene: .
CDR3 protein: CASSLVRGPGDSPLHF
CDR3 DNA: TGTGCCAGCAGCTTGGTTCGGGGGCCAGGTGATTCACCCCTCCACTTT

V gene: TRBV18
J gene: TRBJ2-5
clone size: .
D gene: TRBD2
CDR3 protein: CASSTGGGAQETQYF
CDR3 DNA: TGTGCCAGCTCCACCGGCGGGGGGGCCCAAGAGACCCAGTACTTC

V gene: TRBV28
J gene: TRBJ1-3
clone size: .
D gene: TRBD1
CDR3 protein: CASSSRDRWTSSGNTIYF
CDR3 DNA: TGTGCCAGCAGTTCCCGGGACAGGTGGACCTCCTCTGGAAACACCATATATTTT

V gene: TRBV13
J gene: TRBJ1-1
clone size: .
D gene: .
CDR3 protein: CASSLGGTGSGTEAFF
CDR3 DNA: TGTGCCAGCAGCTTAGGCGGAACAGGGTCGGGCACTGAAGCTTTCTTT

V gene: TRBV6-5
J gene: TRBJ2-1
clone size: .
D gene: .
CDR3 protein: CATRDNNEQFF
CDR3 DNA: TGTGCCACCAGGGACAACAATGAGCAGTTCTTC

V gene: TRBV11-1
J gene: TRBJ1-2
clone size: .
D gene: .
CDR3 protein: CASSQLQGLGGYTF
CDR3 DNA: TGTGCCAGCAGCCAGTTACAGGGCCTCGGGGGCTACACCTTC

V gene: TRBV7-2
J gene: TRBJ2-5
clone size: .
D gene: .
CDR3 protein: CASRQTGTFYF
CDR3 DNA: TGTGCCAGCAGGCAGACCGGGACGTTCTACTTC

V gene: TRBV7-2
J gene: TRBJ1-3
clone size: .
D gene: .
CDR3 protein: CASSLGALDGNTIYF
CDR3 DNA: TGTGCCAGCAGCTTAGGAGCCCTGGATGGAAACACCATATATTTT

V gene: TRBV4-3
J gene: TRBJ1-3
clone size: few
D gene: .
CDR3 protein: CASSQGGGPGNTIYF
CDR3 DNA: TGCGCCAGCAGCCAAGGGGGGGGGCCTGGAAACACCATATATTTT

V gene: TRBV6-5
J gene: TRBJ2-7
clone size: .
D gene: .
CDR3 protein: CARPTRGRYEQYF
CDR3 DNA: TGTGCCAGGCCTACACGGGGCCGCTACGAGCAGTACTTC

V gene: TRBV29-1
J gene: TRBJ1-1
clone size: .
D gene: .
CDR3 protein: CSVGGVNTEAFF
CDR3 DNA: TGCAGCGTTGGTGGGGTGAACACTGAAGCTTTCTTT

V gene: TRBV5-4
J gene: TRBJ1-1
clone size: few
D gene: .
CDR3 protein: CASSLAGKMNTEAFF
CDR3 DNA: TGTGCCAGCAGCTTGGCCGGCAAGATGAACACTGAAGCTTTCTTT

V gene: TRBV19
J gene: TRBJ2-7
clone size: many
D gene: TRBD2
CDR3 protein: CASNLSGLAGSSYEQYF
CDR3 DNA: TGTGCCAGTAACCTCTCTGGACTAGCGGGCTCCTCCTACGAGCAGTACTTC

V gene: TRBV6-1
J gene: TRBJ1-3
clone size: .
D gene: TRBD1
CDR3 protein: CASKTGGADTIYF
CDR3 DNA: TGTGCCAGCAAAACAGGGGGCGCAGACACCATATATTTT

V gene: TRBV5-5
J gene: TRBJ1-2
clone size: .
D gene: TRBD1
CDR3 protein: CASSLSGTGSYGYTF
CDR3 DNA: TGTGCCAGCAGCTTGAGTGGGACAGGGAGCTATGGCTACACCTTC

V gene: TRBV6-6
J gene: TRBJ2-1
clone size: .
D gene: .
CDR3 protein: CASSPSVGWFF
CDR3 DNA: TGTGCCAGCAGCCCTTCTGTAGGGTGGTTCTTC

V gene: TRBV27
J gene: TRBJ1-1
clone size: .
D gene: .
CDR3 protein: CASSSTWGTEAFF
CDR3 DNA: TGTGCCAGCAGTTCTACCTGGGGCACTGAAGCTTTCTTT

V gene: TRBV9
J gene: TRBJ1-2
clone size: .
D gene: .
CDR3 protein: CASSRDTGGYTF
CDR3 DNA: TGTGCCAGCAGCCGGGATACGGGAGGCTACACCTTC

V gene: TRBV5-1
J gene: TRBJ2-5
clone size: once
D gene: TRBD1
CDR3 protein: CASSQGVQETQYF
CDR3 DNA: TGCGCCAGCAGCCAGGGGGTTCAAGAGACCCAGTACTTC

V gene: TRBV19
J gene: TRBJ2-1
clone size: once
D gene: TRBD2
CDR3 protein: CATKVAGGYNEQFF
CDR3 DNA: TGTGCCACCAAGGTAGCGGGAGGGTACAATGAGCAGTTCTTC

V gene: TRBV5-1
J gene: TRBJ2-3
clone size: once
D gene: .
CDR3 protein: CASSPGYREGTDTQYF
CDR3 DNA: TGCGCCAGCAGCCCAGGGTACAGGGAAGGGACAGATACGCAGTATTTT

V gene: TRBV21-1
J gene: TRBJ2-7
clone size: .
D gene: .
CDR3 protein: CASSKRGNYEQYF
CDR3 DNA: TGTGCCAGCAGCAAAAGGGGCAACTACGAGCAGTACTTC

V gene: TRBV28
J gene: TRBJ1-2
clone size: few
D gene: .
CDR3 protein: CASSLYPHRALDGYTF
CDR3 DNA: TGTGCCAGCAGTTTATATCCCCACAGGGCCCTGGATGGCTACACCTTC

V gene: TRBV6-5
J gene: TRBJ1-1
clone size: .
D gene: .
CDR3 protein: CASSYSSAQGTEAFF
CDR3 DNA: TGTGCCAGCAGTTACTCGAGCGCCCAAGGTACTGAAGCTTTCTTT

V gene: TRBV12-5
J gene: TRBJ2-3
clone size: once
D gene: TRBD1
CDR3 protein: CASGLAQGLLTDTQYF
CDR3 DNA: TGTGCTAGTGGTTTGGCACAGGGGCTCTTAACAGATACGCAGTATTTT

V gene: TRBV27
J gene: TRBJ2-7
clone size: .
D gene: TRBD2
CDR3 protein: CASSLSGTSGRGEQYF
CDR3 DNA: TGTGCCAGCAGTTTATCCGGGACTAGCGGGAGAGGGGAGCAGTACTTC

V gene: TRBV5-1
J gene: TRBJ2-3
clone size: .
D gene: .
CDR3 protein: CASSLEVDTQYF
CDR3 DNA: TGCGCCAGCAGCTTGGAAGTAGATACGCAGTATTTT

V gene: TRBV20-1
J gene: TRBJ2-3
clone size: few
D gene: .
CDR3 protein: CSAAGGGTQYF
CDR3 DNA: TGCAGTGCTGCAGGGGGGGGTACGCAGTATTTT

V gene: TRBV10-1
J gene: TRBJ2-5
clone size: .
D gene: .
CDR3 protein: CASTGAGGLWETQYF
CDR3 DNA: TGCGCCAGCACCGGGGCTGGGGGGCTGTGGGAGACCCAGTACTTC

V gene: TRBV5-1
J gene: TRBJ2-2
clone size: once
D gene: .
CDR3 protein: CASSLVPGTGELFF
CDR3 DNA: TGCGCCAGCAGCTTGGTGCCGGGAACCGGGGAGCTGTTTTTT

V gene: TRBV6-1
J gene: TRBJ2-7
clone size: few
D gene: .
CDR3 protein: CASNWSGSSSYEQYF
CDR3 DNA: TGTGCCAGCAATTGGTCCGGCTCCAGCTCCTACGAGCAGTACTTC

V gene: TRBV7-2
J gene: TRBJ1-1
clone size: .
D gene: .
CDR3 protein: CASTRGRTNTEAFF
CDR3 DNA: TGTGCCAGCACCCGAGGGCGAACCAACACTGAAGCTTTCTTT

V gene: TRBV11-2
J gene: TRBJ2-7
clone size: .
D gene: .
CDR3 protein: CASSLERQSYEQYF
CDR3 DNA: TGTGCCAGCAGCTTAGAACGGCAGTCCTACGAGCAGTACTTC